This T cell receptor (beta chain) is drawn from a study of blood T cell repertoires in COVID-19. For the study at large: COVID-19 samples, acute and convalescent, were from the United States, Italy and Spain. Sources were T cells, B-cell-depleted T cells, or PBMCs; the material itself was cDNA or gDNA.

The count of this clone is one. Study processing details: Reference gene primer amplification yielded estimated nucleated cell counts. The table came from immunoSEQ multiplex PCR; TCRdb's copy has only in-frame clones and leaves some out. Clone size and V and J calls were adopted from that table, with D and trimming inferred from the DNA. The sample shows roughly 250,000 clones, approximately 87% of them seen only once. The V gene's germline CDR1 is SEHNR and CDR2 FQNEAQ (reference sequence). The CDR3 length is 12 residues. The V end was cut by 3 bases, the J end by 9 bases, with 9 bases between. The sample was peripheral blood. V and J are TRBV7-9 and TRBJ2-1; D unclear. The receptor was derived from a human donor in a cohort sampled during active COVID-19. The CDR3 coding sequence is TGTGCCAGCAGCTTCGGTGTCGTTGAGCAGTTCTTC. Translating it yields CASSFGVVEQFF.